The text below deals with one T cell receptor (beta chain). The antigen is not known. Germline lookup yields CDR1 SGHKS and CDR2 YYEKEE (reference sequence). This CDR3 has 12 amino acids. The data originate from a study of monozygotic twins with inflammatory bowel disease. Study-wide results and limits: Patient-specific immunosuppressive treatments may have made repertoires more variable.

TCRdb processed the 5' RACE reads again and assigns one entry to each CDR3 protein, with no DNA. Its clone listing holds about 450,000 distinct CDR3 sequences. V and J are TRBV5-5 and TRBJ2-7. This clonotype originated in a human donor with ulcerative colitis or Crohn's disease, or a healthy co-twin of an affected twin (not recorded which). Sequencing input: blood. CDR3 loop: CASSLEWYEQYF.